This T cell receptor beta chain was obtained from a study of patients and donors after allogeneic stem cell transplantation. TCRdb itself ran the RT-PCR reads through MiXCR, one entry per CDR3 protein. The top ten clones hold approximately 10% of a sample with approximately 200,000 distinct CDR3 sequences, around two fifths of them seen once. CDR3 size: 17 residues. V lost 2 bases, J lost 1 base, and 17 bases lay in between. Germline assignment: CDR1 MNHEY and CDR2 SVGAGI. This chain connects TRBV6-5 to TRBJ1-2, with TRBD1 as a possible D gene (5 bases). Sequenced material: blood, either unsorted or a sorted T cell fraction (not recorded which). The receptor was derived from a human donor who was either an allogeneic HSCT recipient or a stem cell or donor lymphocyte infusion donor (not recorded which). It is not recorded whose cells these are; they may come from a transplant donor. CDR3 DNA: TGTGCCAGCAGTTACGAGTTGCCCGCAGGGCTTAACTATGGCTACACCTTC. It is translated as CASSYELPAGLNYGYTF.